The clone carrying this T cell receptor (beta chain) was seen at least ten times. These data originate in a study of T cells of healthy individuals. TCRdb reprocessed the 5' RACE reads via MiXCR and lists one record per CDR3 protein. The table records over 40,000 distinct CDR3 sequences, 4% to 5.5% of them present only once. The germline V gene encodes CDR1 MDHEN and CDR2 SYDVKM. This CDR3 spans 14 amino acids. Trimming removed 1 base from V and 0 bases from J, with 4 bases in between. The receptor was derived from a human donor in good health. The chain links TRBV28 to TRBJ1-5, with unresolved D. CDR3 DNA sequence: TGTGCCAGCAGTTTATCCCGTAGCAATCAGCCCCAGCATTTT. Translating it yields CASSLSRSNQPQHF.